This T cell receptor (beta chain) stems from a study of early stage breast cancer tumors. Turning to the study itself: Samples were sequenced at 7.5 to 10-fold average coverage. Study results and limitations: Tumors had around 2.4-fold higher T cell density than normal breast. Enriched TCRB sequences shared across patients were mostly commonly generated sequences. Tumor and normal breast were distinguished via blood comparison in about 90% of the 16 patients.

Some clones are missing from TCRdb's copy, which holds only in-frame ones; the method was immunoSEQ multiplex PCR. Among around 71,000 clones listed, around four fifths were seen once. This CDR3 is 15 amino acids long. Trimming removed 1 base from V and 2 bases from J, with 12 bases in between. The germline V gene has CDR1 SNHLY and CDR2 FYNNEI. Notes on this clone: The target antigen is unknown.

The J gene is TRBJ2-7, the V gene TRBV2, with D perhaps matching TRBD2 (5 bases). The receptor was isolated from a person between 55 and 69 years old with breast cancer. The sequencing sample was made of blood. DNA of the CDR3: TGTGCCAGCAGTGAAGGCAAGCGGAGAACCTACGAGCAGTACTTC. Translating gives CASSEGKRRTYEQYF.